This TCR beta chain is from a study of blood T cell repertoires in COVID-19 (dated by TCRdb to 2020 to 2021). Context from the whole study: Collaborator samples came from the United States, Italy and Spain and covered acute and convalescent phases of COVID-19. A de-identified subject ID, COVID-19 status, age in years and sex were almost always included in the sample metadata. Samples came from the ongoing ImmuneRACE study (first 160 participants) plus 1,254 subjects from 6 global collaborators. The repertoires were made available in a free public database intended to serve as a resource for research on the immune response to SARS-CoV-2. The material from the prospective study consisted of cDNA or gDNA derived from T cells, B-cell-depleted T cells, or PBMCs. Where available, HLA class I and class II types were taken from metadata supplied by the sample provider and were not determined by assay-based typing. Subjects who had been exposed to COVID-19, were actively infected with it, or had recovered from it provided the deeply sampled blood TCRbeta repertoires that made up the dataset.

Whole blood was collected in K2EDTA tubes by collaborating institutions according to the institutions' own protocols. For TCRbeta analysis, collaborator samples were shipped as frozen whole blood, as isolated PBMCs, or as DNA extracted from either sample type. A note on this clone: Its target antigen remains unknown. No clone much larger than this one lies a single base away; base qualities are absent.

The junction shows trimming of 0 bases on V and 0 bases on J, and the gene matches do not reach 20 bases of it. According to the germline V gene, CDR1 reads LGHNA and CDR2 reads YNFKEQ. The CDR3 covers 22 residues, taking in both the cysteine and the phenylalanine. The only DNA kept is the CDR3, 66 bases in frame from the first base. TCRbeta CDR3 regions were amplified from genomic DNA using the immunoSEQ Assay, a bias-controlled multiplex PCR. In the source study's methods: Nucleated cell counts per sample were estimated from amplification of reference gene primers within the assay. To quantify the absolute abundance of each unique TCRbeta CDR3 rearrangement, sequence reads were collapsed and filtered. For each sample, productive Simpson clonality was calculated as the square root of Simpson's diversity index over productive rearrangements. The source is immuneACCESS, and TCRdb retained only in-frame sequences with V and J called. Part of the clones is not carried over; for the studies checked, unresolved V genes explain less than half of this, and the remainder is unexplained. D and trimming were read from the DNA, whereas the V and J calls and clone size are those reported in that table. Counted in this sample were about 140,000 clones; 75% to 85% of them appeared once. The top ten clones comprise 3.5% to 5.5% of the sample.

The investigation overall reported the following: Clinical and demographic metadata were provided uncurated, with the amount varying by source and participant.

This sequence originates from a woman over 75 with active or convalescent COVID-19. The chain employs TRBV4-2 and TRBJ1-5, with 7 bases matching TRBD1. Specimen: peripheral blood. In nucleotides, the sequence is TGTGCCAGCAGCCAAGAACTGTTTCGGCAGGGGGTGGAAAAGAATAGCAATCAGCCCCAGCATTTT. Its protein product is CASSQELFRQGVEKNSNQPQHF.